This T cell receptor beta chain was sequenced for a study of PD-1 blockade in classical Hodgkin lymphoma. Across the study: Every 2 weeks, patients had 3 mg/kg nivolumab intravenously.

This clone is a singleton in its sample. The antigen is unknown. Study-level findings and limits: Newly diagnosed patients had baseline TCR diversity that was reportedly lower than that of healthy donors. Repertoire difference causes, possibly disease activity or prior therapy, remain undefined. TCR diversity in CD4+, not CD8+, cells rose significantly by C4D1.

Clones were sequenced by immunoSEQ multiplex PCR, and TCRdb holds only the in-frame ones, with some missing. This table holds 40,000 to 45,000 clones, roughly 73% found once. Every patient experienced relapse after autologous stem cell transplantation, and brentuximab vedotin exposure varied. From germline, CDR1 is SGHTS and CDR2 YDEGEE. This CDR3 has 16 amino acids. With V trimmed by 4 bases and J by 0 bases, 9 bases remained unmatched. The starting material was peripheral blood mononuclear cells (PBMCs), obtained at baseline. The sequence derives from a human donor with classical Hodgkin lymphoma. The chain uses TRBV5-8 and TRBJ1-1, with TRBD1 identical over 7 bases. The CDR3 DNA follows: TGTGCCAGCAGCGGACCCGACAGGGTATTGAACACTGAAGCTTTCTTT. Protein: CASSGPDRVLNTEAFF.